The 5 T cell receptor beta chains reported below all come from one sample, sequenced in a study of T cells in Graves' hyperthyroidism and ophthalmopathy. There were TCR beta CDR3 regions amplified from RNA transcripts. Initially, a first-round RT-PCR of the TCR CDR3 employed the HTBI primer set. TCRdb called the multiplex PCR reads again in MiXCR, with one record for every CDR3 protein. Among under 700,000 distinct CDR3 sequences listed, more than 45% were seen once. Sequenced material: peripheral blood or thyroid tissue (not recorded which). The receptors were sampled from a woman under 30 with Graves' hyperthyroidism.

This clonotype was seen a single time. The CDR3 does not close with the conserved phenylalanine or tryptophan, likely indicating a read error. V and J are TRBV5-1 and TRBJ2-7; 10 nucleotides match TRBD1. Germline V gives CDR1 SGHRS, CDR2 YFSETQ. The CDR3 extends over 14 amino acids. DNA of the CDR3: TGTGCCAGCAGCACCGGACAGGGGGGCTACGAGCAGTACCTC. As protein: CASSTGQGGYEQYL.

The sample holds many counts of this clonotype. The chain employs TRBV12-3 or TRBV12-4 and TRBJ1-6; weak D call: TRBD1 (5 bases). The CDR3 totals 12 residues. The germline V and J ends were trimmed by 6 bases and 13 bases, with 13 bases remaining between them. Here the CDR3 DNA reads TGTGCCAGCAGCATAGGACGGGGGCCCCTCCACTTT. Its translation is CASSIGRGPLHF.

The V gene is TRBV7-4, the J gene TRBJ1-1; 10 nucleotides agree with TRBD1. V was pared by 6 bases and J by 4 bases, with 11 bases of the junction left unmatched. This CDR3 is 16 amino acids long. Germline V gives CDR1 SGHVT, CDR2 SQSDAQ. The CDR3 sequence is CASSFGQGGSSTEAFF. Here the CDR3 DNA reads TGTGCCAGCAGTTTTGGACAGGGGGGAAGTAGCACTGAAGCTTTCTTT.

The CDR3 protein is CASSRGTGVGETQYF. The CDR3 DNA reads as TGTGCCAGCAGCCGGGGGACAGGCGTTGGAGAGACCCAGTACTTC. This chain links TRBV5-4 with TRBJ2-5; 8 bases are shared with TRBD1. This CDR3 has 15 amino acids. After removal of 4 bases from V and 4 bases from J, the junction contained 9 bases not matched to a gene. Germline assignment: CDR1 SGHNT and CDR2 YYREEE (reference sequence). Drawing the rest from reference TRBV5-4 and TRBJ2-5, the complete variable domain is ETGVTQSPTHLIKTRGQQVTLRCSSQSGHNTVSWYQQALGQGPQFIFQYYREEENGRGNFPPRFSGLQFPNYSSELNVNALELDDSALYLCASSRGTGVGETQYFGPGTRLLVL.

As for this clonotype: This may arise from a read error, as a much more abundant clone is one base away. The rearrangement links TRBV15 to TRBJ2-2; D not certain. Germline-derived CDR1 and CDR2 are LNHNV and YYDKDF (reference sequence). CDR3 length: 15 residues. This CDR3 is CAASRVGDRTGELFF. CDR3 sequence (DNA): TGTGCCGCCAGCAGAGTAGGAGACCGCACCGGGGAGCTGTTTTTT.